This T cell receptor beta chain was identified in a study of blood T cell repertoires in COVID-19. Profiled with immunoSEQ multiplex PCR; TCRdb holds only in-frame clones, not every one. The sample lists about 350,000 clones, more than 70% occurring once. The CDR3 contains 17 residues. Germline V gene lookup returns CDR1 SGHVS and CDR2 FQNEAQ. The V and J ends lost 2 bases and 3 bases, in that order; junction bases with no gene match: 6. The sequence derives from a woman in her 30s who had been exposed to COVID-19. Input material: PBMCs or T cells enriched from blood (not recorded which). The genes are TRBV7-8 and TRBJ2-3; 12 bases match TRBD2. CDR3 in amino acids: CASSLSDTSGRTDTQYF. CDR3 in DNA: TGTGCCAGCAGCTTATCGGACACTAGCGGGAGGACAGATACGCAGTATTTT.